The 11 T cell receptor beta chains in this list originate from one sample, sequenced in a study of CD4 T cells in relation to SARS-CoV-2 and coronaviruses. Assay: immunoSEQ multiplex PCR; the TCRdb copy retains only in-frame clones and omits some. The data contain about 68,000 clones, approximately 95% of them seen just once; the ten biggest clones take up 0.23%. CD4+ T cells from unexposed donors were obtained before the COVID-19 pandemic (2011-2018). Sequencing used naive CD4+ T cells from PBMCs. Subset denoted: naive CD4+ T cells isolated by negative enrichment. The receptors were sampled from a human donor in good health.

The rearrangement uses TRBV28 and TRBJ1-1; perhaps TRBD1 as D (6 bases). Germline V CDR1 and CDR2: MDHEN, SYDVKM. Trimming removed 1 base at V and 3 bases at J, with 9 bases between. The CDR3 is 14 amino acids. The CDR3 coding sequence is TGTGCCAGCAGTTTATACGGGGGGCACACTGAAGCTTTCTTT. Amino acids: CASSLYGGHTEAFF. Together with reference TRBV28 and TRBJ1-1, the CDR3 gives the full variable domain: DVKVTQSSRYLVKRTGEKVFLECVQDMDHENMFWYRQDPGLGLRLIYFSYDVKMKEKGDIPEGYSVSREKKERFSLILESASTNQTSMYLCASSLYGGHTEAFFGQGTRLTVV.

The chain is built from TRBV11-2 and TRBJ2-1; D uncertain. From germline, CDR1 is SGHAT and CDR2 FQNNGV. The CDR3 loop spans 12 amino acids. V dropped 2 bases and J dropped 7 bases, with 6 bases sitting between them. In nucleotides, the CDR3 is TGTGCCAGCAGCTTAATGAGAAATGAGCAGTTCTTC. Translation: CASSLMRNEQFF.

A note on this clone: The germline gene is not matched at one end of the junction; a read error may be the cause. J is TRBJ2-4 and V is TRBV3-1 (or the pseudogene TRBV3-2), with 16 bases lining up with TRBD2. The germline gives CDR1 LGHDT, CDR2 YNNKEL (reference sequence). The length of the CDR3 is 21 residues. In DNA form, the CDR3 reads TGTGCCAGCAGCCTACCGGGACAGGGGTCTATAACCGGGACTAGCGGGGGGGGAGTGCACTTC. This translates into CASSLPGQGSITGTSGGGVHF.

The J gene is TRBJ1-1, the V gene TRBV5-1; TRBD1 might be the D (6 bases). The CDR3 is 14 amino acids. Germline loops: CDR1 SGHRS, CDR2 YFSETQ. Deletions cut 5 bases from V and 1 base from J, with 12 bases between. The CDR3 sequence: CASRRTEENTEAFF. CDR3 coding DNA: TGCGCCAGCAGGCGGACAGAGGAGAACACTGAAGCTTTCTTT.

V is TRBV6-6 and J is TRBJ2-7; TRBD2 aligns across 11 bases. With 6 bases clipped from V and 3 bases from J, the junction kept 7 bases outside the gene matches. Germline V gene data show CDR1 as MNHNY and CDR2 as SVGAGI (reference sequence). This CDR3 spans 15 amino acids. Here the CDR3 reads CASRSYTSGSYEQYF. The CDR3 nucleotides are TGTGCCAGCAGAAGTTACACTAGCGGGAGCTACGAGCAGTACTTC.

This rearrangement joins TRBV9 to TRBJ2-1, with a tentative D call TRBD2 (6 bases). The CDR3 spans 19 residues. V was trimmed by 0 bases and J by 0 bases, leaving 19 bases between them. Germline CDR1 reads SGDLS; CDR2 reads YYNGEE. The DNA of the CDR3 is TGTGCCAGCAGCGTAGCTAGCGTACTCAGCACCAGCTCCTACAATGAGCAGTTCTTC. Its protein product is CASSVASVLSTSSYNEQFF.

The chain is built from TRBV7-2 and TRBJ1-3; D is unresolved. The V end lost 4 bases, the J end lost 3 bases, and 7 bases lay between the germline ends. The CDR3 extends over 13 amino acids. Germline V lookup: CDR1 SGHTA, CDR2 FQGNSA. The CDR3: CASSSSNGNTIYF. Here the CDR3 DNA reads TGTGCCAGCAGCTCCAGCAATGGAAACACCATATATTTT. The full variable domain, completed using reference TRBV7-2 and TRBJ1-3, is GAGVSQSPSNKVTEKGKDVELRCDPISGHTALYWYRQSLGQGLEFLIYFQGNSAPDKSGLPSDRFSAERTGGSVSTLTIQRTQQEDSAVYLCASSSSNGNTIYFGEGSWLTVV.

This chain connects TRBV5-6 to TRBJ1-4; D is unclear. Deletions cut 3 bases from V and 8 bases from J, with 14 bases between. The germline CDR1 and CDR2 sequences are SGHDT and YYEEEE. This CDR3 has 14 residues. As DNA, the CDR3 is TGTGCCAGCAGCTATACAGTGGGAGGGGAAAAACTGTTTTTT. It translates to CASSYTVGGEKLFF. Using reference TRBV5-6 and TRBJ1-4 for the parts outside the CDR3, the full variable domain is DAGVTQSPTHLIKTRGQQVTLRCSPKSGHDTVSWYQQALGQGPQFIFQYYEEEERQRGNFPDRFSGHQFPNYSSELNVNALLLGDSALYLCASSYTVGGEKLFFGSGTQLSVL.

The CDR3 loop reads CAWKRQEHSPLHF. The CDR3 DNA follows: TGTGCCTGGAAAAGACAGGAACATTCACCCCTCCACTTT. The chain links TRBV30 to TRBJ1-6; perhaps TRBD1 as D (6 bases). The CDR3 has 13 amino acids. V was pared by 4 bases and J by 8 bases, with 12 bases between. Germline assignment: CDR1 GTSNPN and CDR2 SVGIG (reference sequence).

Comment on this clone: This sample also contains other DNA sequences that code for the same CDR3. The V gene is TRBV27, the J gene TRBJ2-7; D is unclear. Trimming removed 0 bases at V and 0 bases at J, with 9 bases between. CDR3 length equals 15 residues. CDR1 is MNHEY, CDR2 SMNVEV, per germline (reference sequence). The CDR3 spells CASSLSGRYSYEQYF. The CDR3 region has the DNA TGTGCCAGCAGTTTATCGGGCAGATACTCCTACGAGCAGTACTTC.

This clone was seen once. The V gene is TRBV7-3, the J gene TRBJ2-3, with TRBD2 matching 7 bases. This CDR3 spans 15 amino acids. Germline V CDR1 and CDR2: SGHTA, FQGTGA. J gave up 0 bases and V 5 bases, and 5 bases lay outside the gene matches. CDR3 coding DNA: TGTGCCAGCAGCCCTAGCGGAACTAGCACAGATACGCAGTATTTT. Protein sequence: CASSPSGTSTDTQYF.